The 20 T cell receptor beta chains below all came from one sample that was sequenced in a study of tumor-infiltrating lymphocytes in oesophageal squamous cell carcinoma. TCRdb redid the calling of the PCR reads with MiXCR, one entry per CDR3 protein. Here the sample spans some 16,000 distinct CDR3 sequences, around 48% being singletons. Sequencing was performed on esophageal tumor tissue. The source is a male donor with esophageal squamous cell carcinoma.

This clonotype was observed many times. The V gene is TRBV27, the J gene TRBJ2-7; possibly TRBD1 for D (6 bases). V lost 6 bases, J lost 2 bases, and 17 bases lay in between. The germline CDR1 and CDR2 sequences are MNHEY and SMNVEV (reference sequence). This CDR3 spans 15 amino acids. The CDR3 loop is CASRQFLTGTYEQYF. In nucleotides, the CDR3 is TGTGCCAGCAGACAGTTCCTGACAGGCACCTACGAGCAGTACTTC.

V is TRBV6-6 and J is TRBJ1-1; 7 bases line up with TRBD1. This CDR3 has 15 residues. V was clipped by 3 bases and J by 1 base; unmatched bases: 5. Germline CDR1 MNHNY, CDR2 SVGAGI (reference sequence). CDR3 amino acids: CASSYKGGWNTEAFF. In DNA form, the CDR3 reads TGTGCCAGCAGTTATAAAGGGGGCTGGAACACTGAAGCTTTCTTT.

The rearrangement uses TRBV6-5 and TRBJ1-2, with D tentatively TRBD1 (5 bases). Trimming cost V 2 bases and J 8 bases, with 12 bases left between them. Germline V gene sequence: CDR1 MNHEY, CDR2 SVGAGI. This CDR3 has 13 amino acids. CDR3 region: CASSYDSVGGYTF. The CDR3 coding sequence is TGTGCCAGCAGTTACGACAGCGTGGGCGGCTACACCTTC.

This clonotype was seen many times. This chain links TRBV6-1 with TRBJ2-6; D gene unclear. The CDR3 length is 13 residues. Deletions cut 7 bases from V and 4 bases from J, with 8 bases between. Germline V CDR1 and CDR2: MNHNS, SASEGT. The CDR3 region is CASTASGANVLTF. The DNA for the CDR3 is TGTGCCAGCACCGCTTCCGGGGCCAACGTCCTGACTTTC.

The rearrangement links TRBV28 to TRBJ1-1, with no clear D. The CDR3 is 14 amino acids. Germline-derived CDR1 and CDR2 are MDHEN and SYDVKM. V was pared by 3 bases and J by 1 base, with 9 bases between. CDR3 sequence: CASSFPTKNTEAFF. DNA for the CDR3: TGTGCCAGCAGTTTTCCGACCAAGAACACTGAAGCTTTCTTT.

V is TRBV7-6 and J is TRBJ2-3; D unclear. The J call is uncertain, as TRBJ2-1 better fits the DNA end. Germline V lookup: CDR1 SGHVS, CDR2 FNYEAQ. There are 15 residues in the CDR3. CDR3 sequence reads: CASSLGRQVTGEQFF. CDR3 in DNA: TGTGCCAGCAGCTTAGGGCGGCAGGTTACGGGTGAGCAGTTCTTC.

CDR3 DNA sequence: TGCGCCAGCAGTGCCTTTCTAACCGGGGAGCTGTTTTTT. It codes for CASSAFLTGELFF. V is TRBV10-2 and J is TRBJ1-4, with D unclear. TRBJ2-2 matches the DNA end more closely, so the J call is doubtful. The germline CDR1 and CDR2 sequences are WSHSY and SAAADI. The CDR3 totals 13 residues.

The CDR3 is CASSLTIWQFF. The CDR3 DNA sequence: TGTGCCAGCAGCTTAACAATCTGGCAGTTCTTC. The genes are TRBV7-6 and TRBJ2-5; D not resolved. The DNA matches TRBJ2-1 better at its end, which makes the J call doubtful. The germline gives CDR1 SGHVS, CDR2 FNYEAQ. The CDR3 runs 11 residues.

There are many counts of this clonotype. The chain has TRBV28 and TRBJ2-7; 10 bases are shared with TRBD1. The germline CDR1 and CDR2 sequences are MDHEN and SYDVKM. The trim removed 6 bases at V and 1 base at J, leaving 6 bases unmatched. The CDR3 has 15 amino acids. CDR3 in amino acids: CASSSQGQGSYEQYF. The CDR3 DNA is TGTGCCAGCAGCTCTCAGGGACAGGGGTCCTACGAGCAGTACTTC.

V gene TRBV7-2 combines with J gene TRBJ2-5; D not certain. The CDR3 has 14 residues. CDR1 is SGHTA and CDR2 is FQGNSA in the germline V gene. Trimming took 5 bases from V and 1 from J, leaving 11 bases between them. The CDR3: CASSGRQLQETQYF. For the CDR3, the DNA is TGTGCCAGCAGCGGTCGACAACTCCAAGAGACCCAGTACTTC.

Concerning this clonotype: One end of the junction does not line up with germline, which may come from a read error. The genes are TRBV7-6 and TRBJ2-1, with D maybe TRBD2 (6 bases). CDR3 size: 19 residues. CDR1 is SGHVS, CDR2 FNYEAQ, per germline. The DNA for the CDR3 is TGTGCTAGCAGCTTAGCGCTCGGGGGTTTGGGCCTCTCCTACAATGAGCAGTTCTTC. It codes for CASSLALGGLGLSYNEQFF.

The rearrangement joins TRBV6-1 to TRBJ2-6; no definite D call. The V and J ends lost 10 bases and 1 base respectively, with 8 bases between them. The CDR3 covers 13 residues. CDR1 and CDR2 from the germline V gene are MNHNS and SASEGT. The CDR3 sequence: CATRLSGANVLTF. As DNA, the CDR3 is TGTGCCACACGACTGTCTGGGGCCAACGTCCTGACTTTC.

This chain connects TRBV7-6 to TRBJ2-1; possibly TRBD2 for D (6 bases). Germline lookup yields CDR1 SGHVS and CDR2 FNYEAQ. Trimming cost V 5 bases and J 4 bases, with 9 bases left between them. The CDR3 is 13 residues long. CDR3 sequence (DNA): TGTGCCAGCAGCAGGCGGGATTACAATGAGCAGTTCTTC. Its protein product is CASSRRDYNEQFF. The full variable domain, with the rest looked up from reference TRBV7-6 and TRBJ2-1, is GAGVSQSPRYKVTKRGQDVALRCDPISGHVSLYWYRQALGQGPEFLTYFNYEAQQDKSGLPNDRFSAERPEGSISTLTIQRTEQRDSAMYRCASSRRDYNEQFFGPGTRLTVL.

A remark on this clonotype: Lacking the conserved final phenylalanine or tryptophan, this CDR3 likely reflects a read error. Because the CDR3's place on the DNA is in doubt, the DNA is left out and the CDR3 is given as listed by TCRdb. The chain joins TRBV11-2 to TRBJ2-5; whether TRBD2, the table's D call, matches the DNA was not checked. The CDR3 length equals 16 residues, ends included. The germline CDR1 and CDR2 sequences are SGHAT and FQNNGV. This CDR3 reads CASSWTDNNSPLHFGN.

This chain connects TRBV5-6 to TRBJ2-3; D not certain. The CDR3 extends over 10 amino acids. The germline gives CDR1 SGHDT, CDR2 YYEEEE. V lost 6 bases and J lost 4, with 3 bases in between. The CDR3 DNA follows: TGTGCCAGCACCGCAGATACGCAGTATTTT. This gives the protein CASTADTQYF.

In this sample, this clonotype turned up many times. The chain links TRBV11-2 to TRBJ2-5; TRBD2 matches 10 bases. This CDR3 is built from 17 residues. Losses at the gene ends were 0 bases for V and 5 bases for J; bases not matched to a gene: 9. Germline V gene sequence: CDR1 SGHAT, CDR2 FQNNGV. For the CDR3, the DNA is TGTGCCAGCAGCTTAGATGGTATAGCGGGAGGTCTGGAGACCCAGTACTTC. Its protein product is CASSLDGIAGGLETQYF.

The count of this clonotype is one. The CDR3 DNA reads as TGTGCCAGCAGCTTAGCAGCGGGGAGCACAGATACGCAGTATTTT. Translating gives CASSLAAGSTDTQYF. The chain has TRBV7-2 and TRBJ2-3; 7 nucleotides line up with TRBD2. CDR3 length: 15 residues. J lost 0 bases, V lost 0 bases, and 0 bases had no gene match. Germline-derived CDR1 and CDR2 are SGHTA and FQGNSA.

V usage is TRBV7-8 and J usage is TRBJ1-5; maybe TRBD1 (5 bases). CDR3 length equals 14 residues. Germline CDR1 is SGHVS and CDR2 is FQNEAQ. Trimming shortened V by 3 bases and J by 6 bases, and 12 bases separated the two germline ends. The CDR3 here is CASSLGPGRQPQHF. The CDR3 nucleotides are TGTGCCAGCAGCTTGGGGCCGGGGCGTCAGCCCCAGCATTTT.

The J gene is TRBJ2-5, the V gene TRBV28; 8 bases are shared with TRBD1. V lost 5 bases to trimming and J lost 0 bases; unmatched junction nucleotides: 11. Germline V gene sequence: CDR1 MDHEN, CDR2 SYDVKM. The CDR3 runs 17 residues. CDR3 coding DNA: TGTGCCAGCAGTACACTCCGGGACAGGACGCACCAAGAGACCCAGTACTTC. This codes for CASSTLRDRTHQETQYF. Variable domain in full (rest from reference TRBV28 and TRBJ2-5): DVKVTQSSRYLVKRTGEKVFLECVQDMDHENMFWYRQDPGLGLRLIYFSYDVKMKEKGDIPEGYSVSREKKERFSLILESASTNQTSMYLCASSTLRDRTHQETQYFGPGTRLLVL.

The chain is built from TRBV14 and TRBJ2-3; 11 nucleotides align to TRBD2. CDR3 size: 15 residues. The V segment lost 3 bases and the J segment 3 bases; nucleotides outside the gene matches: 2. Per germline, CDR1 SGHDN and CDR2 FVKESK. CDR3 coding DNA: TGTGCCAGCAGCCAGACTAGCGGGACAACAGATACGCAGTATTTT. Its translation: CASSQTSGTTDTQYF.